One sample yielded the 15 T cell receptor beta chains listed below, sequenced in a study of blood T cell repertoires in COVID-19. Clones were read by immunoSEQ multiplex PCR, and TCRdb kept only the in-frame ones, dropping some. The data hold some 500,000 clones, with 85% to 90% observed a single time. Sequencing input: peripheral blood. These receptors were collected from a woman between 50 and 59 years old with COVID-19, enrolled during active disease.

This clone is a singleton in its sample. The rearrangement uses TRBV12-3 or TRBV12-4 and TRBJ1-2, with 7 bases lining up with TRBD1. J gave up 7 bases and V 6 bases, and 8 bases lay outside the gene matches. The CDR3 contains 13 residues. CDR3 region: CASRYRGRGGYTF. The CDR3 DNA reads as TGTGCCAGCAGATACAGGGGCCGTGGTGGCTACACCTTC.

This clone was observed once. The chain combines TRBV12-3 or TRBV12-4 with TRBJ2-7, with 8 positions matching TRBD2. CDR3 length: 12 residues. Trimming took 6 bases from V and 4 from J; bases not matched to a gene: 2. The CDR3 DNA reads as TGTGCCAGCAGGAGCGGGAGTTACGAGCAGTACTTC. Translating it yields CASRSGSYEQYF.

In DNA form, the CDR3 reads TGTGCCAGTAGCCAACAGGGGTATAGCAATCAGCCCCAGCATTTT. Protein: CASSQQGYSNQPQHF. This chain connects TRBV19 to TRBJ1-5; 7 positions match TRBD1. Germline V gene data show CDR1 as LNHDA and CDR2 as SQIVND (reference sequence). V was pared by 6 bases and J by 0 bases, with 5 bases of the junction left unmatched. The CDR3 is 15 amino acids.

The gene calls are TRBV9 and TRBJ1-3, with a weak D call TRBD1 (6 bases). The CDR3 runs 16 residues. The germline CDR1 and CDR2 sequences are SGDLS and YYNGEE. With 0 bases removed from V and 0 bases from J, the gap between germline ends came to 10 bases. For the CDR3, the DNA is TGTGCCAGCAGCGTAGGACAGGTGGACTCTGGAAACACCATATATTTT. The encoded protein is CASSVGQVDSGNTIYF.

Here the CDR3 DNA reads TGTGCCAGCAGCATAGTGAGGGGGTCAGATGAAAAACTGTTTTTT. Amino acids: CASSIVRGSDEKLFF. V gene TRBV4-2 combines with J gene TRBJ1-4; D possibly corresponds to TRBD1 (6 bases). V was shortened by 5 bases and J by 6 bases, with 16 bases between the two germline ends. This CDR3 spans 15 amino acids. Germline-derived CDR1 and CDR2 are LGHNA and YNFKEQ.

The chain combines TRBV7-6 with TRBJ2-7; 7 positions match TRBD1. V trimming: 5 bases; J trimming: 5 bases; junction bases outside the gene matches: 18. Germline V CDR1 and CDR2: SGHVS, FNYEAQ. The CDR3 has 17 residues. In DNA, the CDR3 is TGTGCCAGCAGCCAGAATCCGTCCGGGACAGATATCGACGAGCAGTACTTC. This codes for CASSQNPSGTDIDEQYF.

The rearrangement links TRBV5-1 to TRBJ2-7; TRBD2 matches at 7 bases. From germline, CDR1 is SGHRS and CDR2 YFSETQ. The V segment lost 0 bases and the J segment 5 bases; nucleotides outside the gene matches: 8. This CDR3 has 15 amino acids. CDR3 sequence (DNA): TGCGCCAGCAGCTTGGCCCCAGCGGGGAGGAACGAGCAGTACTTC. Translated, it gives CASSLAPAGRNEQYF.

This chain links TRBV19 with TRBJ2-1; perhaps TRBD2 as D (6 bases). This CDR3 contains 14 residues. Germline V CDR1 and CDR2: LNHDA, SQIVND (reference sequence). V was clipped by 3 bases and J by 9 bases, with 15 bases between them. Here the CDR3 reads CASSITGTPSEQFF. The CDR3 bases are TGTGCCAGTAGTATCACCGGGACTCCAAGTGAGCAGTTCTTC.

This sequence joins TRBV11-1 and TRBJ2-5, with 8 bases matching TRBD1. V dropped 3 bases and J dropped 4; count of bases not matched to a gene: 4. The germline gives CDR1 SGHAT, CDR2 FQDESV (reference sequence). This CDR3 has 14 amino acids. Here the CDR3 reads CASSFRGRGETQYF. The CDR3, as DNA: TGTGCCAGCAGCTTCAGGGGGCGGGGAGAGACCCAGTACTTC.

The chain links TRBV18 to TRBJ1-2; TRBD1 agrees at 8 bases. V trimming: 2 bases; J trimming: 6 bases; junction bases outside the gene matches: 8. The CDR3 runs 15 residues. Germline V CDR1 and CDR2: KGHSH, LQKENI. CDR3 amino acids: CASSPSQGAKNGYTF. The CDR3 region has the DNA TGTGCCAGCTCACCATCGCAGGGGGCAAAGAATGGCTACACCTTC.

V and J are TRBV10-2 and TRBJ1-4; no definite D call. V lost 0 bases to trimming and J lost 10 bases, with 9 bases between them. The CDR3 consists of 13 residues. CDR1 WSHSY and CDR2 SAAADI come from the germline V gene. CDR3: CASSESPGGKLFF. The CDR3 DNA reads TGCGCCAGCAGTGAGTCACCGGGAGGAAAACTGTTTTTT.

This chain connects TRBV27 to TRBJ1-5; D not resolved. Deletions cut 6 bases from V and 2 bases from J, with 14 bases between. This CDR3 spans 15 amino acids. CDR1 MNHEY and CDR2 SMNVEV come from the germline V gene (reference sequence). The CDR3 DNA sequence: TGTGCCAGCAGGGCTCAGAGGGCCGGCAATCAGCCCCAGCATTTT. Its protein is CASRAQRAGNQPQHF.

V usage is TRBV4-1 and J usage is TRBJ2-3; perhaps TRBD1 as D (6 bases). Trimming stripped 2 bases from V and 2 bases from J, with 29 bases between. This CDR3 is built from 21 residues. Per the germline V gene, CDR1 is MGHRA and CDR2 is YSYEKL. CDR3 sequence: CASSQPGAGAGKAGHTDTQYF. The CDR3 DNA is TGCGCCAGCAGCCAACCTGGGGCAGGGGCAGGGAAGGCAGGGCACACAGATACGCAGTATTTT.

In its sample, this clone was seen once. The rearrangement links TRBV10-1 to TRBJ1-1, with unresolved D. Per germline, CDR1 WNHNN and CDR2 SYGVQD (reference sequence). Trimming took 4 bases from V and 1 from J, leaving 4 bases between them. The CDR3 totals 12 residues. The CDR3 reads CASSAGNTEAFF. The CDR3 coding sequence is TGCGCCAGCAGTGCAGGGAACACTGAAGCTTTCTTT.

As concerns this clone: This specimen includes other DNA sequences encoding the same CDR3. The V call is TRBV5-1, the J call TRBJ1-5; D is uncertain. The ends were cut back, 0 bases at V and 7 bases at J, with 8 bases in the middle. This CDR3 has 13 residues. Germline assignment: CDR1 SGHRS and CDR2 YFSETQ. The CDR3 sequence: CASSLARGQPQHF. CDR3 coding DNA: TGCGCCAGCAGCTTGGCGAGAGGGCAGCCCCAGCATTTT.